This TCR beta chain comes out of a study of blood T cell repertoires in COVID-19. Study-wide background: COVID-19 samples collected from the United States, Italy and Spain covered acute and convalescent phases. The cDNA or gDNA used as material had been derived from T cells, B-cell-depleted T cells, or PBMCs.

In the original processing: Nucleated cell number was recorded as an estimate derived from reference gene primer amplification. The method was immunoSEQ multiplex PCR; TCRdb's version includes in-frame clones alone and lacks a portion of them. V and J calls and clone size are as listed in that table; D and trimming were resolved from the DNA. The sample lists roughly 360,000 clones, roughly four fifths seen once, with more than 1% in the top ten. Material for sequencing was peripheral blood. The TCR sequence derives from a human donor with acute or convalescent COVID-19. The donor label of this sample is uncertain.

CDR3 in amino acids: CASSQDPSGMRGNTIYF. The CDR3, as DNA: TGTGCCAGCAGCCAAGATCCGTCAGGGATGAGGGGAAACACCATATATTTT. The chain links TRBV4-2 to TRBJ1-3, with D possibly TRBD1 on 5 matching bases. The CDR3 is 17 residues long. V gave up 0 bases and J gave up 4 bases, with 16 bases separating them. From germline, CDR1 is LGHNA and CDR2 YNFKEQ.